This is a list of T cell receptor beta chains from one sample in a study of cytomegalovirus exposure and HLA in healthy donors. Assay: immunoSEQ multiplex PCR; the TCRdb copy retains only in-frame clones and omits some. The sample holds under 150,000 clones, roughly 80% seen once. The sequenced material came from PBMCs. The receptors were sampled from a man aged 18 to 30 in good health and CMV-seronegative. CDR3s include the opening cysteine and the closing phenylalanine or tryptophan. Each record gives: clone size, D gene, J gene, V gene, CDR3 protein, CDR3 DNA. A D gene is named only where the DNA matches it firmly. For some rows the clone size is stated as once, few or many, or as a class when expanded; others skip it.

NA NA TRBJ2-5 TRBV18 CASSPVSETQYF TGTGCCAGCTCACCAGTATCCGAGACCCAGTACTTC
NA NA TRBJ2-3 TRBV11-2 CASSLTASQYF TGTGCCAGCAGCTTAACAGCTTCGCAGTATTTT
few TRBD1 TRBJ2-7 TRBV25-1 CASSAPGQGTSYEQYF TGTGCCAGCAGTGCGCCGGGACAGGGAACTTCCTACGAGCAGTACTTC
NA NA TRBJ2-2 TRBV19 CAGRKTGYGTGELFF TGTGCCGGACGGAAAACAGGGTATGGCACCGGGGAGCTGTTTTTT
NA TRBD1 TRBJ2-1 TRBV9 CASSVAPTGDNEQFF TGTGCCAGCAGCGTAGCTCCCACAGGGGACAATGAGCAGTTCTTC
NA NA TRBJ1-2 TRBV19 CASGERGYGYTF TGTGCCTCCGGGGAAAGAGGCTATGGCTACACCTTC
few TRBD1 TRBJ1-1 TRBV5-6 CASSPMTGFGAEAFF TGTGCCAGCAGCCCAATGACAGGGTTCGGCGCTGAAGCTTTCTTT
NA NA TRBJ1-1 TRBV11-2 CASSLDRRTEAFF TGTGCCAGCAGCTTAGATAGGCGGACTGAAGCTTTCTTT
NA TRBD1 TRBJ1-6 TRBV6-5 CASSYSLQGHNSPLHF TGTGCCAGCAGTTACTCGTTACAGGGGCATAATTCACCCCTCCACTTT
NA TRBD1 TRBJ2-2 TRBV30 CAWITGAGELFF TGTGCCTGGATTACAGGGGCCGGGGAGCTGTTTTTT
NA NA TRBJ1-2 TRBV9 CASSPFGLGGYTF TGTGCCAGCAGCCCCTTCGGGTTGGGTGGCTACACCTTC
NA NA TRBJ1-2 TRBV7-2 CASSLDNNPNYGYTF TGTGCCAGCAGCTTAGACAACAACCCGAACTATGGCTACACCTTC
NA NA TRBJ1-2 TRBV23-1 CASSPNGGPFYGYTF TGCGCCAGCAGTCCTAACGGGGGTCCCTTCTATGGCTACACCTTC
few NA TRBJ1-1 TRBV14 CASRKSQGLNTEAFF TGTGCCAGCAGGAAGTCTCAGGGGCTAAACACTGAAGCTTTCTTT
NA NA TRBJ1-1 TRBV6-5 CASSYSTGTEAFF TGTGCCAGCAGTTACTCGACCGGGACTGAAGCTTTCTTT
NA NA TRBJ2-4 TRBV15 CATQGDRLAKNIQYF TGTGCCACTCAAGGAGACAGACTAGCCAAAAACATTCAGTACTTC
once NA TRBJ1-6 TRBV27 CASSPGGSYNSPLHF TGTGCCAGCAGCCCGGGGGGCTCCTATAATTCACCCCTCCACTTT
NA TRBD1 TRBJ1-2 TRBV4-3 CASSQDWDRGRSDYGYTF TGCGCCAGCAGCCAAGATTGGGACAGGGGGCGGAGTGACTATGGCTACACCTTC
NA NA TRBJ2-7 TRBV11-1 CASSLSGASTYEQYF TGTGCCAGCAGCCTAAGTGGGGCCTCAACCTACGAGCAGTACTTC
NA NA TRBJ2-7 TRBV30 CAWTRPVSYEQYF TGTGCCTGGACTCGCCCAGTCTCCTACGAGCAGTACTTC
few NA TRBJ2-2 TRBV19 CASSIDRAGELFF TGTGCCAGTAGTATAGATCGGGCCGGGGAGCTGTTTTTT
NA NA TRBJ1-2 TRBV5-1 CASSPLVGGMSGSYTF TGCGCCAGCAGCCCCCTAGTTGGCGGAATGAGCGGAAGCTACACCTTC
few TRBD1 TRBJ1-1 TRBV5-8 CASSFRGTGRNTEAFF TGTGCCAGCAGCTTCCGAGGGACAGGGCGGAACACTGAAGCTTTCTTT
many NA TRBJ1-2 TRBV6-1 CASSEGMAGYGYTF TGTGCCAGCAGTGAAGGCATGGCGGGTTATGGCTACACCTTC
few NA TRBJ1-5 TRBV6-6 CASEGPNQPQHF TGTGCCAGCGAGGGCCCCAATCAGCCCCAGCATTTT